The 16 T cell receptor beta chains reported below all come from one sample, sequenced in a study of human T cells and chemical hapten exposure. As for time point: patch test 2, 6 weeks after DPC sensitization. Treatment given: therapeutic diphenylcyclopropenone sensitization with weekly scalp DPC. TCRdb re-called the RACE reads with MiXCR, one entry per CDR3 protein. The repertoire holds just over 350,000 distinct CDR3 sequences, with under 6.5% as singletons. The source was whole blood, collected in connection with sensitization to the hapten diphenylcyclopropenone (DPC). The receptor source for this set is a woman aged 18-29 years with alopecia areata. Some clones in this sample may be carry-over from other donors' samples.

In its sample, this clonotype was seen once. The chain uses TRBV11-1 and TRBJ1-4, with D possibly matching TRBD1 (5 bases). The V end lost 5 bases, the J end lost 8 bases, and 12 bases lay between the germline ends. CDR1 is SGHAT, CDR2 FQDESV, per germline (reference sequence). The length of the CDR3 is 13 residues. This CDR3 is CASSPDRGEKLFF. DNA of the CDR3: TGTGCCAGCAGCCCAGACAGAGGGGAAAAACTGTTTTTT. Drawing the rest from reference TRBV11-1 and TRBJ1-4, the complete variable domain is EAEVAQSPRYKITEKSQAVAFWCDPISGHATLYWYRQILGQGPELLVQFQDESVVDDSQLPKDRFSAERLKGVDSTLKIQPAELGDSAMYLCASSPDRGEKLFFGSGTQLSVL.

DNA for the CDR3: TGTGAGGTCCGAGGGCCGCAGGAGAACACTGAAGCTTTCTTT. Protein: CEVRGPQENTEAFF. V usage is TRBV6-1 and J usage is TRBJ1-1; D is uncertain. The CDR3 loop spans 14 amino acids. Per the germline V gene, CDR1 is MNHNS and CDR2 is SASEGT.

The chain carries TRBV7-3 and TRBJ1-3; unclear D gene. This CDR3 region has 13 residues. The V end lost 8 bases, the J end lost 0 bases, and 8 bases lay between the germline ends. Per the germline V gene, CDR1 is SGHTA and CDR2 is FQGTGA. The CDR3 DNA reads TGTGCCAGCCGAAAAAGCTCTGGAAACACCATATATTTT. Amino acid sequence: CASRKSSGNTIYF.

This clonotype was seen a handful of times. This chain uses TRBV28 with TRBJ2-5; D is perhaps TRBD1 (5 bases). V lost 2 bases to trimming and J lost 5 bases, with 12 bases between them. CDR3 length: 14 amino acids. Per germline, CDR1 MDHEN and CDR2 SYDVKM. Here the CDR3 DNA reads TGTGCCAGCAGTTTAAGTGCCCAGGGTGAGACCCAGTACTTC. Translating it yields CASSLSAQGETQYF. The whole variable domain, remainder taken from reference TRBV28 and TRBJ2-5, is DVKVTQSSRYLVKRTGEKVFLECVQDMDHENMFWYRQDPGLGLRLIYFSYDVKMKEKGDIPEGYSVSREKKERFSLILESASTNQTSMYLCASSLSAQGETQYFGPGTRLLVL.

This clonotype was observed a few times. The genes are TRBV7-9 and TRBJ2-3, with D perhaps matching TRBD1 (6 bases). Between the trimmed V and J ends, which lost 6 bases and 0 bases, there was a span of 16 bases. CDR1 and CDR2 (germline): SEHNR, FQNEAQ (reference sequence). The CDR3 is 16 amino acids. This CDR3 reads CASSQPGTTSTDTQYF. CDR3 sequence (DNA): TGTGCCAGCAGTCAACCCGGGACAACTAGCACAGATACGCAGTATTTT.

J is TRBJ1-5 and V is TRBV5-1; D gene uncertain. Germline V gene lookup returns CDR1 SGHRS and CDR2 YFSETQ. V dropped 2 bases and J dropped 2 bases, with 11 bases sitting between them. CDR3 length equals 15 residues. This chain's CDR3 is CASSFLPDGNQPQHF. The CDR3 DNA sequence: TGCGCCAGCAGCTTTCTGCCAGACGGCAATCAGCCCCAGCATTTT.

This clonotype was seen more than once but under ten times. This sequence joins TRBV9 and TRBJ2-7; D could derive from TRBD1 or TRBD2 (5 bases each). The V and J ends lost 4 bases and 0 bases respectively, with 14 bases between them. The length of the CDR3 is 15 residues. Germline V gene lookup returns CDR1 SGDLS and CDR2 YYNGEE. The CDR3 nucleotides are TGTGCCAGCAGCAGTTCCGGGGCGAGCTCCTACGAGCAGTACTTC. As protein: CASSSSGASSYEQYF. Looking up the rest from reference TRBV9 and TRBJ2-7 gives the full variable domain: DSGVTQTPKHLITATGQRVTLRCSPRSGDLSVYWYQQSLDQGLQFLIQYYNGEERAKGNILERFSAQQFPDLHSELNLSSLELGDSALYFCASSSSGASSYEQYFGPGTRLTVT.

This clonotype was seen ten or more times. The rearrangement joins TRBV15 to TRBJ1-1; 7 nucleotides align to TRBD1. Germline V gene sequence: CDR1 LNHNV, CDR2 YYDKDF (reference sequence). Trimming cost V 5 bases and J 3 bases; bases outside gene matches: 6. This CDR3 comprises 14 residues. The CDR3: CATSAKQGYTEAFF. The CDR3 bases are TGTGCCACCAGCGCCAAACAGGGGTACACTGAAGCTTTCTTT.

This clonotype was recorded a few times. The CDR3 DNA reads TGCAGTGCCCCCTCATCGCAGGGGGGCTACGAGCAGTACTTC. Translating gives CSAPSSQGGYEQYF. The rearrangement joins TRBV20-1 to TRBJ2-7, with a weak D call TRBD1 (7 bases). The V and J ends lost 6 bases and 3 bases respectively, with 18 bases between them. CDR1 and CDR2 from the germline V gene are DFQATT and SNEGSKA (reference sequence). This CDR3 contains 14 residues.

This clonotype was recorded at least ten times. The rearrangement links TRBV4-1 to TRBJ2-1; 7 bases map to TRBD1. The CDR3 has 16 amino acids. Germline CDR1 and CDR2: MGHRA and YSYEKL. Losses at the gene ends were 3 bases for V and 0 bases for J; bases not matched to a gene: 5. The DNA for the CDR3 is TGCGCCAGCAGCCATGACAGGGAGCCCTCCTACAATGAGCAGTTCTTC. Translation: CASSHDREPSYNEQFF.

The rearrangement links TRBV7-2 to TRBJ2-6, with D possibly TRBD2 on 5 matching bases. This CDR3 has 13 residues. Germline V CDR1 and CDR2: SGHTA, FQGNSA. V was trimmed by 8 bases and J by 0 bases, leaving 5 bases between them. The CDR3 reads CASLASGANVLTF. CDR3 nucleotides: TGTGCCAGCCTAGCCTCTGGGGCCAACGTCCTGACTTTC.

This clonotype was observed a few times. The chain links TRBV6-6 to TRBJ2-7; D might be TRBD2 (6 bases). The germline V and J ends were trimmed by 2 bases and 5 bases, with 22 bases remaining between them. The length of the CDR3 is 17 residues. CDR1 and CDR2 (germline): MNHNY, SVGAGI (reference sequence). The CDR3 coding sequence is TGTGCCAGCAGTTACCCACGAGGAGGGGCCAAGAGGGACGAGCAGTACTTC. Translating it yields CASSYPRGGAKRDEQYF.

The chain couples TRBV12-5 to TRBJ2-2; no reliable D call. V was trimmed by 3 bases and J by 5 bases, leaving 13 bases between them. Germline values: CDR1 LGHNT, CDR2 FRNRAP. The CDR3 contains 15 residues. CDR3 sequence: CASGFWAETTGELFF. For the CDR3, the DNA is TGTGCTAGTGGTTTCTGGGCAGAGACTACCGGGGAGCTGTTTTTT.

Only a few counts were recorded for this clonotype. The chain links TRBV5-1 to TRBJ2-3; perhaps TRBD1 as D (5 bases). CDR1 and CDR2 from the germline V gene are SGHRS and YFSETQ. Between the trimmed V and J ends, which lost 9 bases and 4 bases, there was a span of 27 bases. This CDR3 spans 17 amino acids. In DNA form, the CDR3 reads TGCGCCACCGCTTTGGATGGGGTGCATTTAGGGGCAGATACGCAGTATTTT. It yields the protein CATALDGVHLGADTQYF.

The rearrangement links TRBV7-2 to TRBJ1-1, with 8 bases matching TRBD1. The CDR3 length is 16 residues. Germline V gives CDR1 SGHTA, CDR2 FQGNSA. The V and J ends lost 4 bases and 1 base, in that order; junction bases with no gene match: 8. The CDR3 here is CASSSRIDRGNTEAFF. In DNA form, the CDR3 reads TGTGCCAGCAGCTCCCGAATAGACAGGGGGAACACTGAAGCTTTCTTT. The entire variable domain, with the rest obtained from reference TRBV7-2 and TRBJ1-1, is as follows: GAGVSQSPSNKVTEKGKDVELRCDPISGHTALYWYRQSLGQGLEFLIYFQGNSAPDKSGLPSDRFSAERTGGSVSTLTIQRTQQEDSAVYLCASSSRIDRGNTEAFFGQGTRLTVV.

The V call is TRBV3-1, the J call TRBJ1-2; D not resolved. V lost 0 bases and J 8 bases, leaving 10 bases between the germline ends. Germline V gene sequence: CDR1 LGHDT, CDR2 YNNKEL (reference sequence). This CDR3 comprises 13 residues. The CDR3 protein is CASSQDSGIGYTF. As DNA, the CDR3 is TGTGCCAGCAGCCAAGATTCGGGGATCGGCTACACCTTC.